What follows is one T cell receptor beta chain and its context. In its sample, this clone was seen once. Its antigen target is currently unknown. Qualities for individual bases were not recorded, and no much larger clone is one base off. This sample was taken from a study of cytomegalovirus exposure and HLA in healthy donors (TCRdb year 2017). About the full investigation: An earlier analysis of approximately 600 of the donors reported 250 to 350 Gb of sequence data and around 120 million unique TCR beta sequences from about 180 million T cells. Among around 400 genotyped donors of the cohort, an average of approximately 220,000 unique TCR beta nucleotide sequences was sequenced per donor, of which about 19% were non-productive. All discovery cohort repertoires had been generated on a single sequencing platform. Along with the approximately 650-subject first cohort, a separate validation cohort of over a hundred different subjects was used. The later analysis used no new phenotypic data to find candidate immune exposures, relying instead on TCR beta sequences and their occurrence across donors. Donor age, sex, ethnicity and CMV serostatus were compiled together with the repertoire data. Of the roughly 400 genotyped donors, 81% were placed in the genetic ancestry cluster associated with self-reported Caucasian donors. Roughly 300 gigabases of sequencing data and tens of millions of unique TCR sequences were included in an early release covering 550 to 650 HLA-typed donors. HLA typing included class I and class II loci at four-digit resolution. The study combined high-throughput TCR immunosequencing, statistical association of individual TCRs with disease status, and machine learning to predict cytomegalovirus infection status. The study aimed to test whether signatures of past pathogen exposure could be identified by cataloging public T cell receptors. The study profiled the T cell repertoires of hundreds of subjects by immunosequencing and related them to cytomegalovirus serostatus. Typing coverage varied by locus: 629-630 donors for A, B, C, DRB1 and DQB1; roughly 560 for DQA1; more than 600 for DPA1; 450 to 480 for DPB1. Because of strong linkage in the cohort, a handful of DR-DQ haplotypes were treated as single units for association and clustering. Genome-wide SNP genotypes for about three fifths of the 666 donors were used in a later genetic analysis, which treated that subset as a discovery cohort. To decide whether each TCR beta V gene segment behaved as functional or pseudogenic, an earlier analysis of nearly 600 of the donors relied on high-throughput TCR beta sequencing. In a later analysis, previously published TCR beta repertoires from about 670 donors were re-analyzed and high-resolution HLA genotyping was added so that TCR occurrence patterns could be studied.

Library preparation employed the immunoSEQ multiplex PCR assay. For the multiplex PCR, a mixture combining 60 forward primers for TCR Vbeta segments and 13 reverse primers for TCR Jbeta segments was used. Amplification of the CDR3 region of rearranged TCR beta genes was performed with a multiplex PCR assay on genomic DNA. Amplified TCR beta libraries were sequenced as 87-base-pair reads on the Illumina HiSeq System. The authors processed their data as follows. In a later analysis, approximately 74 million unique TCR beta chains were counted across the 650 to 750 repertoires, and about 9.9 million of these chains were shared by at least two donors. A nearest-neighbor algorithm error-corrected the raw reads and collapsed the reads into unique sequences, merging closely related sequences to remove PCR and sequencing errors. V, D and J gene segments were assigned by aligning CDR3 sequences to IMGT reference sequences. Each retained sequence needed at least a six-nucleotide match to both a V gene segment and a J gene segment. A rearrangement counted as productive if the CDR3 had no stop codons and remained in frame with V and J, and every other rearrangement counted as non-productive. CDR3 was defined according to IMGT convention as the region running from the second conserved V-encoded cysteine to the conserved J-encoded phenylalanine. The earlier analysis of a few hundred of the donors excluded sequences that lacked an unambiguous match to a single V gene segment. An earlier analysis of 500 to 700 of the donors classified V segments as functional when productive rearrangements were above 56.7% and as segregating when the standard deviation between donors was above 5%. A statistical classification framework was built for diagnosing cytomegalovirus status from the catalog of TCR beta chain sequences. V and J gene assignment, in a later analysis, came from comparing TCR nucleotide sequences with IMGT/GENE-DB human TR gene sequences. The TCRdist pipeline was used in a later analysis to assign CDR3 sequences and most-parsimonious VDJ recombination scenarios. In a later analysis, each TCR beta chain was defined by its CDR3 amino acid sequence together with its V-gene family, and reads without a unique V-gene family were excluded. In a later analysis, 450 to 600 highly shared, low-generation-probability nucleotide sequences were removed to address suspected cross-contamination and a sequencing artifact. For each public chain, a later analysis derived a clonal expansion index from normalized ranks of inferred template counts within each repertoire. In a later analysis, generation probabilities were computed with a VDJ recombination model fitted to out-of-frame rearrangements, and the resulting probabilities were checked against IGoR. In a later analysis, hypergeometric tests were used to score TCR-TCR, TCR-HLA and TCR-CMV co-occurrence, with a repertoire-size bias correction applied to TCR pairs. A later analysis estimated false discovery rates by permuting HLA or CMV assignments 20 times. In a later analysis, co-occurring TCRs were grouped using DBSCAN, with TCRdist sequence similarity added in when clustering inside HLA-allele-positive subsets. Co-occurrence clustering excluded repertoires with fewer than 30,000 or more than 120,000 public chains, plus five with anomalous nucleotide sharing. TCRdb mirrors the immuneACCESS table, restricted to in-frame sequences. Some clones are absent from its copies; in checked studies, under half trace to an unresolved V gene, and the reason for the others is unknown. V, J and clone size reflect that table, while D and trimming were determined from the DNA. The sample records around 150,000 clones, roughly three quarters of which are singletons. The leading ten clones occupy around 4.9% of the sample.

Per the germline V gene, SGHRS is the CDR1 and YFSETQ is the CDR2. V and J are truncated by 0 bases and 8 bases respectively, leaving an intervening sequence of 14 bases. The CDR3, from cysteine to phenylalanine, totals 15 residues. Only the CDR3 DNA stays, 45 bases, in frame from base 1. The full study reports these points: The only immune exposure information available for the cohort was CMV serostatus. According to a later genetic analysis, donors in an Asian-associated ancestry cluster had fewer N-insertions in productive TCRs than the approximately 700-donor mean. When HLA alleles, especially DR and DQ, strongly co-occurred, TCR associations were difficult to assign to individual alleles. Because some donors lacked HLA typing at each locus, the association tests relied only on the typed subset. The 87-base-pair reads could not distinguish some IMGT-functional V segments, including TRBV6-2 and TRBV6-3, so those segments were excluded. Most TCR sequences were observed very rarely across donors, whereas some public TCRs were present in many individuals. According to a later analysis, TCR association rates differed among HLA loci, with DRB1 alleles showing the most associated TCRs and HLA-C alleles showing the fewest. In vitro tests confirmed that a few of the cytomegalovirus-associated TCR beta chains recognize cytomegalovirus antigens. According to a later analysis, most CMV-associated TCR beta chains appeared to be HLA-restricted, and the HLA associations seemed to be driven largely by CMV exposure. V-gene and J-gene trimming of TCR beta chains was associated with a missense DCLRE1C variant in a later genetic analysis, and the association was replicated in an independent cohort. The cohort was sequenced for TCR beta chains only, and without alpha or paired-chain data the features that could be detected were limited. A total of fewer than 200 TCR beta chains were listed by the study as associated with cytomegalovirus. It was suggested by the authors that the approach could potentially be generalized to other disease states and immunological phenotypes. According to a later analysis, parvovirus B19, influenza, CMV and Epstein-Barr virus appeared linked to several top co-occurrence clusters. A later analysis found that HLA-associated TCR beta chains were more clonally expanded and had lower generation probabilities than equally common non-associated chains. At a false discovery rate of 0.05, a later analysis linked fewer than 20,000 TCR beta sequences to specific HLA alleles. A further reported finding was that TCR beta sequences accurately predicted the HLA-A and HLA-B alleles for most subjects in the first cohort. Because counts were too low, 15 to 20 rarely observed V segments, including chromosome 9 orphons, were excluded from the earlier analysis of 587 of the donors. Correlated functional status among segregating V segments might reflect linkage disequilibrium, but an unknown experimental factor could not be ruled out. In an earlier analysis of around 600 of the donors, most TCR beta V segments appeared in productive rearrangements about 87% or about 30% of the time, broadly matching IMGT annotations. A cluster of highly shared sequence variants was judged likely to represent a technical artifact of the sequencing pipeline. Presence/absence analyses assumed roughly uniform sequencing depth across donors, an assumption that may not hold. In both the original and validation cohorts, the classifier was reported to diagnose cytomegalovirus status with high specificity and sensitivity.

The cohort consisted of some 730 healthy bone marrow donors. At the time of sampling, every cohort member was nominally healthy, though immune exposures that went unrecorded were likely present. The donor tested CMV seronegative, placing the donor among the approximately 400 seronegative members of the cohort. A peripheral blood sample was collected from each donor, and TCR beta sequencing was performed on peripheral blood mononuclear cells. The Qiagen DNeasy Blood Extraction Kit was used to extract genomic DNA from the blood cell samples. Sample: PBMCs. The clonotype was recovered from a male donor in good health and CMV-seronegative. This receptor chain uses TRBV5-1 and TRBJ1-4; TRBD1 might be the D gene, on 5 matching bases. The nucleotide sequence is TGCGCCAGCAGCTTGGCGGGGGGTTTTCGGGAAAAACTGTTTTTT. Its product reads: CASSLAGGFREKLFF.